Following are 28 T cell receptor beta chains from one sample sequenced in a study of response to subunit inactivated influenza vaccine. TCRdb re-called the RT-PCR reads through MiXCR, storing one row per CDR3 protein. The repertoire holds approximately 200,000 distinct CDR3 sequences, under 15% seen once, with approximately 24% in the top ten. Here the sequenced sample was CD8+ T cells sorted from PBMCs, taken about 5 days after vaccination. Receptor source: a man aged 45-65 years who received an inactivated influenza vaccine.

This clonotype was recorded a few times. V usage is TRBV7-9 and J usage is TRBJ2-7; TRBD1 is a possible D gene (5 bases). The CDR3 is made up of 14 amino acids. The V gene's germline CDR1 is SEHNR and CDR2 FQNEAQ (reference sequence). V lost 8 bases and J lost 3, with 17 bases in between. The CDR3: CASADSMLDYEQYF. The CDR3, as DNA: TGTGCCAGCGCCGACAGTATGTTGGACTACGAGCAGTACTTC. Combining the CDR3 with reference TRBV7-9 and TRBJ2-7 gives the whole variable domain DTGVSQNPRHKITKRGQNVTFRCDPISEHNRLYWYRQTLGQGPEFLTYFQNEAQLEKSRLLSDRFSAERPKGSFSTLEIQRTEQGDSAMYLCASADSMLDYEQYFGPGTRLTVT.

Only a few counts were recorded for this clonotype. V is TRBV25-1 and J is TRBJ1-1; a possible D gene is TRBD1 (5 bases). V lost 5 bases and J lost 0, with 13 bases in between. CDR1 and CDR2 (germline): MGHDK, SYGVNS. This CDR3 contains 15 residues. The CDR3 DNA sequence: TGTGCCAGCAGTACAGCCGGGACCATGAACACTGAAGCTTTCTTT. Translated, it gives CASSTAGTMNTEAFF. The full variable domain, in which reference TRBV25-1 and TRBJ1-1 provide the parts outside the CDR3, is EADIYQTPRYLVIGTGKKITLECSQTMGHDKMYWYQQDPGMELHLIHYSYGVNSTEKGDLSSESTVSRIRTEHFPLTLESARPSHTSQYLCASSTAGTMNTEAFFGQGTRLTVV.

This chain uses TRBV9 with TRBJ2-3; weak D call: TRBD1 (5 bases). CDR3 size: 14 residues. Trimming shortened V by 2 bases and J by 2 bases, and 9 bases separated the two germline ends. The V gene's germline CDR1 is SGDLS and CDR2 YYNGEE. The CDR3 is CASSVDRPTDTQYF. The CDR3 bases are TGTGCCAGCAGCGTCGACAGACCCACAGATACGCAGTATTTT. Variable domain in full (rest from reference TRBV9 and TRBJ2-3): DSGVTQTPKHLITATGQRVTLRCSPRSGDLSVYWYQQSLDQGLQFLIQYYNGEERAKGNILERFSAQQFPDLHSELNLSSLELGDSALYFCASSVDRPTDTQYFGPGTRLTVL.

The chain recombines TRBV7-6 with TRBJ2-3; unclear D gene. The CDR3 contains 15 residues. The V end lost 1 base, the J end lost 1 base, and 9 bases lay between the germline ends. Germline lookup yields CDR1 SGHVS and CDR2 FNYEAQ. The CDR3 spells CASSLVVGRTDTQYF. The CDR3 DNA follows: TGTGCCAGCAGCTTAGTAGTGGGTCGCACAGATACGCAGTATTTT.

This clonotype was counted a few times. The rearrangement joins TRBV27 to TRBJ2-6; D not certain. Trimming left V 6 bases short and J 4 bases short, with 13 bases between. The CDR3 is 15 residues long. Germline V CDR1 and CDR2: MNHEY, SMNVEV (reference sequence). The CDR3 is CASSPGTLGANVLTF. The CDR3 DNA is TGTGCCAGCAGCCCCGGTACCCTAGGGGCCAACGTCCTGACTTTC.

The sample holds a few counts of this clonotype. The CDR3: CASSLFKHKPNTGELFF. The CDR3 region has the DNA TGCGCCAGCAGCTTGTTTAAACACAAACCGAACACCGGGGAGCTGTTTTTT. The chain uses TRBV5-1 and TRBJ2-2, with D unclear. Trimming shortened V by 1 base and J by 0 bases, and 13 bases separated the two germline ends. Germline lookup yields CDR1 SGHRS and CDR2 YFSETQ. This CDR3 is built from 17 residues.

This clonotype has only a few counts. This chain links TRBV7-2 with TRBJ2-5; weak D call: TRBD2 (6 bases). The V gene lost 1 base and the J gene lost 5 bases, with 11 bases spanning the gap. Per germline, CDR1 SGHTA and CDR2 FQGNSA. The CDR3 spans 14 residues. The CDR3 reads CASSLDPGEETQYF. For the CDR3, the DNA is TGTGCCAGCAGCTTAGATCCGGGGGAGGAGACCCAGTACTTC.

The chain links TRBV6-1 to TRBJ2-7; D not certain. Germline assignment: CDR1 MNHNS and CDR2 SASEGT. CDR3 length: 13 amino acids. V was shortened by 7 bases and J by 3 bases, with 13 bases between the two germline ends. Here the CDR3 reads CASKMDRDYEQYF. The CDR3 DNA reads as TGTGCCAGCAAGATGGACCGCGACTACGAGCAGTACTTC.

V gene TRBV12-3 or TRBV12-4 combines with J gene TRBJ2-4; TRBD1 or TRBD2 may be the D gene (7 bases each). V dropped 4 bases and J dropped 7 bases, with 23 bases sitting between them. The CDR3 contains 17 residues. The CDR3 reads CASSSRGGGGGTNIQYF. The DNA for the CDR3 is TGTGCCAGCAGTTCCAGGGGGGGGGGCGGAGGCACGAACATTCAGTACTTC.

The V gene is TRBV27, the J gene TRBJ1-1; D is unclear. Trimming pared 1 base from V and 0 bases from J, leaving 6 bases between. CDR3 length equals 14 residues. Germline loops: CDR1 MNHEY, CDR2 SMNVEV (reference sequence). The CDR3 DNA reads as TGTGCCAGCAGTTTATTGGGAATGAACACTGAAGCTTTCTTT. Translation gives CASSLLGMNTEAFF.

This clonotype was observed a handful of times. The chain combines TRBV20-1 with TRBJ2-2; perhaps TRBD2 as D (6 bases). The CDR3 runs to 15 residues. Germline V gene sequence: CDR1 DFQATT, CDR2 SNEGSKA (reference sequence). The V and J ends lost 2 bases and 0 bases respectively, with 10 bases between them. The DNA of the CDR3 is TGCAGTGCTAGATCTCGCGGGACGAACACCGGGGAGCTGTTTTTT. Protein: CSARSRGTNTGELFF.

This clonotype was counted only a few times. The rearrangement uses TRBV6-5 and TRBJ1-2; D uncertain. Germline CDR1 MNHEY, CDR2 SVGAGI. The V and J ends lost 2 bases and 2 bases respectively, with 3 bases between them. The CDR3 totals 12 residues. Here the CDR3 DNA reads TGTGCCAGCAGTTACGGGAACTATGGCTACACCTTC. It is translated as CASSYGNYGYTF.

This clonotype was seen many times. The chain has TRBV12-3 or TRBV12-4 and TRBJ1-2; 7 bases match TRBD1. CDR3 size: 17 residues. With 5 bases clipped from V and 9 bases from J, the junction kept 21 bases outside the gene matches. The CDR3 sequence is CASSQTGELTYEVSYTF. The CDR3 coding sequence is TGTGCCAGCAGTCAAACAGGGGAACTCACATATGAAGTGAGCTACACCTTC.

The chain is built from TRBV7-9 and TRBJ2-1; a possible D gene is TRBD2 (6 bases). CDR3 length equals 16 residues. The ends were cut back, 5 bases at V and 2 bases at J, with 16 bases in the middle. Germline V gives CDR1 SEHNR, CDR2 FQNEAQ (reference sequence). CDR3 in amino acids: CASSPSEGQAYNEQFF. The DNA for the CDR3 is TGTGCCAGCAGCCCCTCGGAGGGGCAAGCCTACAATGAGCAGTTCTTC. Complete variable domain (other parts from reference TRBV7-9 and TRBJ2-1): DTGVSQNPRHKITKRGQNVTFRCDPISEHNRLYWYRQTLGQGPEFLTYFQNEAQLEKSRLLSDRFSAERPKGSFSTLEIQRTEQGDSAMYLCASSPSEGQAYNEQFFGPGTRLTVL.

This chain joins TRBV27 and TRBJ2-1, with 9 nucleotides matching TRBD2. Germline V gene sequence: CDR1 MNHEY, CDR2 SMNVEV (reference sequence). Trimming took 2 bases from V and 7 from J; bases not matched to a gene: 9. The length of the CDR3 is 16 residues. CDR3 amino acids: CASSLVGGGALNEQFF. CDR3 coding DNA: TGTGCCAGCAGTTTAGTCGGCGGGGGGGCCTTGAATGAGCAGTTCTTC.

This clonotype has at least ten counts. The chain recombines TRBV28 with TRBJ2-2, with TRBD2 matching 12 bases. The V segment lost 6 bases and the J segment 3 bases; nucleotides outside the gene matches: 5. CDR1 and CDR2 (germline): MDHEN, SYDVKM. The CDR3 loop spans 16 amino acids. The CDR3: CASSRRLAGDTGELFF. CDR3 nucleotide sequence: TGTGCCAGCAGCCGCAGACTAGCGGGAGACACCGGGGAGCTGTTTTTT.

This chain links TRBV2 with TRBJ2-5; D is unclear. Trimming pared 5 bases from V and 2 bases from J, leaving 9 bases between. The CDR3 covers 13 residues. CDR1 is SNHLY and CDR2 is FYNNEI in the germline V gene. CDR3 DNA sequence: TGTGCCAGCAGTCTCTTAGGGCAAGAGACCCAGTACTTC. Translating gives CASSLLGQETQYF.

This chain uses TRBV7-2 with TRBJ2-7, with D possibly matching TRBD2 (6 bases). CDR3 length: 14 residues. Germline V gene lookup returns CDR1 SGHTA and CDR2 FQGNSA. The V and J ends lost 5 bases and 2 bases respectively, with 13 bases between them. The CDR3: CASSMGLPPYEQYF. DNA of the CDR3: TGTGCCAGCAGCATGGGACTGCCACCCTACGAGCAGTACTTC.

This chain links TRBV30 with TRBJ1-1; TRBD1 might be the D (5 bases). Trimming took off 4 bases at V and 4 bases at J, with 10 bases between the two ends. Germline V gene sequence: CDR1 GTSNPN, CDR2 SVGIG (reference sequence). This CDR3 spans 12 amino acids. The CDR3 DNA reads TGTGCCTGGAATGGGGCCGGCACTGAAGCTTTCTTT. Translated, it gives CAWNGAGTEAFF.

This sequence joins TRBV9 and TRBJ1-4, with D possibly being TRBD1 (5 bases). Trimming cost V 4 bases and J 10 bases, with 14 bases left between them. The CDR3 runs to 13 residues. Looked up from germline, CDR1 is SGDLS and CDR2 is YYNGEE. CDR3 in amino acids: CASSPDQGGKLFF. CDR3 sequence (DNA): TGTGCCAGCAGCCCAGATCAGGGCGGAAAACTGTTTTTT.

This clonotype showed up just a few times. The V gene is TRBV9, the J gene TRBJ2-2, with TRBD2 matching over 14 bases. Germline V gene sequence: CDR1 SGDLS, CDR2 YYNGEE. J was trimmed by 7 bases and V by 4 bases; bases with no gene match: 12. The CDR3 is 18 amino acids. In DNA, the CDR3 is TGTGCCAGCAGCTCCCGGACTAGCGGGGGGTCCAGCGGCGGGGAGCTGTTTTTT. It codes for CASSSRTSGGSSGGELFF.

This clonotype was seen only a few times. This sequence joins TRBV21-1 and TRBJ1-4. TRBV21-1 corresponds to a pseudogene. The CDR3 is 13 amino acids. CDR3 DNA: TGTGCCAGCAGCCTGGGGTTTCAGGAAAAACTGTTTTTT. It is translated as CASSLGFQEKLFF.

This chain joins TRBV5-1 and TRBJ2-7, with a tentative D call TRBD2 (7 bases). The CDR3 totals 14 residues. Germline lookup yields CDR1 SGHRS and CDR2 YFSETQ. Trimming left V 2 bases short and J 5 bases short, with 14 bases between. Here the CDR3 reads CASSFLGGEHEQYF. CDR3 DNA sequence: TGCGCCAGCAGCTTTTTAGGGGGGGAGCACGAGCAGTACTTC.

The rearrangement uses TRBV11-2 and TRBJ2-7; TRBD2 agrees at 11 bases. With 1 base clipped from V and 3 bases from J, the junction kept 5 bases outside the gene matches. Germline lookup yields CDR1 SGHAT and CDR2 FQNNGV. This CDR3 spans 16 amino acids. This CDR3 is CASSLVTGTSGYEQYF. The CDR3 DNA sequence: TGTGCCAGCAGCTTAGTCACGGGGACTAGCGGCTACGAGCAGTACTTC.

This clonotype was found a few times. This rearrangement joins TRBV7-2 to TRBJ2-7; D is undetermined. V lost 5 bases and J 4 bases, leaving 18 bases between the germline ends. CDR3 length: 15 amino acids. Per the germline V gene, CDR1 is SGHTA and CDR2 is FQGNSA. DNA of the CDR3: TGTGCCAGCAGCCCCCGTTCCCTGCACCTGTACGAGCAGTACTTC. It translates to CASSPRSLHLYEQYF.

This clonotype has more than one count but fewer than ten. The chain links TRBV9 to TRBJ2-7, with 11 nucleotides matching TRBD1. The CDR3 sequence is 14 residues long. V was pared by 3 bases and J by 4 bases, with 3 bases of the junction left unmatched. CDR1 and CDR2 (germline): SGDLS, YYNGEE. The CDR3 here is CASSEGDRGYEQYF. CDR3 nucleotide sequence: TGTGCCAGCAGCGAGGGGGACAGGGGGTACGAGCAGTACTTC.

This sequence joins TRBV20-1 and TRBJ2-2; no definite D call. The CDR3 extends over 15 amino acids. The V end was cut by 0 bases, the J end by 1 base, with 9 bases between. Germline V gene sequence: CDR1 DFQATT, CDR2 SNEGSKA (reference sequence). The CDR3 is CSARDLGGNTGELFF. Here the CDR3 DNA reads TGCAGTGCTAGAGATTTGGGCGGGAACACCGGGGAGCTGTTTTTT.

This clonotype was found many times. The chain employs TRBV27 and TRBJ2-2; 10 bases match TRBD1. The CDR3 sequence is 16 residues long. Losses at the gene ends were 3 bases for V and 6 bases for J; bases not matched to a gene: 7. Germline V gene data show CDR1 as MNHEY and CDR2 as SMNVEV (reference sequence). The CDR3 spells CASSFLDRGSAGELFF. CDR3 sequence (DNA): TGTGCCAGCAGTTTTTTGGACAGGGGGTCAGCCGGGGAGCTGTTTTTT.